These 14 T cell receptor beta chains originate from one sample sequenced in a study of T-cell reconstitution after alpha-beta-depleted transplantation in children. This sample's TCRbeta library carried unique molecular identifier barcodes. TCRdb re-analysed the PCR reads in MiXCR, keeping a single row per CDR3 protein. The sample lists roughly 670,000 distinct CDR3 sequences; around 13% were seen once. The material sequenced was PBMCs, taken before TCRalphabeta/CD19-depleted stem cell transplant. These receptor sequences come from a girl aged 2 to 9 with congenital amegakaryocytic thrombocytopenia, due to receive a stem cell transplant.

This clonotype has a count of ten or more. This chain uses TRBV5-1 with TRBJ2-7; TRBD1 agrees at 8 bases. CDR1 and CDR2 from the germline V gene are SGHRS and YFSETQ. The length of the CDR3 is 19 residues. V lost 1 base, J lost 0 bases, and 15 bases stayed unmatched. The CDR3 spells CASSLQGAGLAVGSYEQYF. For the CDR3, the DNA is TGCGCCAGCAGCTTGCAGGGGGCTGGTTTAGCGGTGGGCTCCTACGAGCAGTACTTC.

This clonotype occurred a few times. The DNA for the CDR3 is TGCAGTGCTAGTCCGGACAGGGGGCTTGGAAACACCATATATTTT. Its translation: CSASPDRGLGNTIYF. V gene TRBV20-1 combines with J gene TRBJ1-3; 11 bases agree with TRBD1. From germline, CDR1 is DFQATT and CDR2 SNEGSKA (reference sequence). The CDR3 totals 15 residues. Germline trimming cut 3 bases from V and 3 bases from J; bases unmatched to any gene: 4.

The chain has TRBV5-6 and TRBJ1-1; D uncertain. CDR3 length equals 13 residues. Trimming left V 4 bases short and J 1 base short, with 8 bases between. Germline V lookup: CDR1 SGHDT, CDR2 YYEEEE. The CDR3 DNA reads as TGTGCCAGCAGCCCGGCCCCGAACACTGAAGCTTTCTTT. The encoded protein is CASSPAPNTEAFF.

This clonotype was found a few times. The rearrangement joins TRBV10-3 to TRBJ2-3; 7 positions agree with TRBD2. CDR1 and CDR2 from the germline V gene are ENHRY and SYGVKD. V dropped 6 bases and J dropped 0; count of bases not matched to a gene: 12. The CDR3 loop spans 17 amino acids. This chain's CDR3 is CAISAGETDLSTDTQYF. Written as DNA, the CDR3 is TGTGCCATCAGCGCGGGAGAGACAGACTTGAGCACAGATACGCAGTATTTT.

As concerns this clonotype: One end of the junction does not line up with germline, which may come from a read error. The rearrangement joins TRBV12-3 or TRBV12-4 to TRBJ2-7; unclear D gene. This CDR3 is built from 11 residues. The CDR3 nucleotides are TGTGCCAGCAGTTTATCCTACGAGCCGTACTTC. This sequence encodes CASSLSYEPYF.

This clonotype was counted many times. The V and J genes are TRBV5-5 and TRBJ2-2; the match to TRBD2 covers 10 bases. The CDR3 contains 18 residues. Germline V lookup: CDR1 SGHKS, CDR2 YYEKEE (reference sequence). V shed 5 bases, J shed 1 base, and the junction held 11 bases outside the gene matches. The CDR3 loop is CASRTGLARSKNTGELFF. The CDR3 DNA is TGTGCCAGCAGGACGGGACTAGCGCGGAGTAAGAACACCGGGGAGCTGTTTTTT.

This clonotype appeared many times. The chain carries TRBV20-1 and TRBJ2-1, with 13 bases identical to TRBD2. J lost 0 bases, V lost 7 bases, and 6 bases had no gene match. Germline CDR1 is DFQATT and CDR2 is SNEGSKA (reference sequence). The CDR3 spans 16 residues. The CDR3 bases are TGCAGTGGGGGACTAGCGGGATTAACCTCCTACAATGAGCAGTTCTTC. Translating it yields CSGGLAGLTSYNEQFF.

The chain links TRBV2 to TRBJ2-7, with D uncertain. CDR1 and CDR2 from the germline V gene are SNHLY and FYNNEI. This CDR3 contains 14 residues. The V end lost 7 bases, the J end lost 3 bases, and 16 bases lay between the germline ends. CDR3 sequence: CASTPTLADYEQYF. The CDR3 coding sequence is TGTGCCAGCACCCCGACTTTGGCAGACTACGAGCAGTACTTC.

The chain recombines TRBV5-6 with TRBJ2-5; D remains unclear. Germline V gives CDR1 SGHDT, CDR2 YYEEEE. V shed 3 bases and J shed 5 bases, with 11 bases lying between them. The CDR3 covers 13 residues. Here the CDR3 DNA reads TGTGCCAGCAGCTACGCCCGTACGGAGACCCAGTACTTC. As protein: CASSYARTETQYF.

This clonotype came up a few times. The chain links TRBV5-1 to TRBJ2-6, with unresolved D. The V end lost 0 bases, the J end lost 0 bases, and 10 bases lay between the germline ends. Germline V gene lookup returns CDR1 SGHRS and CDR2 YFSETQ. This CDR3 has 17 residues. CDR3 residues: CASSLVSSNSGANVLTF. In nucleotides, the CDR3 is TGCGCCAGCAGCTTGGTTTCCTCCAACTCTGGGGCCAACGTCCTGACTTTC. Full variable domain (outside the CDR3, taken from reference TRBV5-1 and TRBJ2-6): KAGVTQTPRYLIKTRGQQVTLSCSPISGHRSVSWYQQTPGQGLQFLFEYFSETQRNKGNFPGRFSGRQFSNSRSEMNVSTLELGDSALYLCASSLVSSNSGANVLTFGAGSRLTVL.

This clonotype occurred many times. The rearrangement joins TRBV25-1 to TRBJ2-1; TRBD2 might be the D (5 bases). The CDR3 sequence is 16 residues long. Deletions cut 0 bases from V and 0 bases from J, with 9 bases between. The germline V gene has CDR1 MGHDK and CDR2 SYGVNS. The CDR3 is CASSEYRESSYNEQFF. CDR3 DNA: TGTGCCAGCAGTGAATATCGGGAAAGCTCCTACAATGAGCAGTTCTTC.

This clonotype was found a few times. Germline and junction disagree at one end, which may indicate a read error. The chain carries TRBV20-1 and TRBJ2-2; 10 bases map to TRBD2. Germline V gives CDR1 DFQATT, CDR2 SNEGSKA (reference sequence). The CDR3 sequence is 17 residues long. The CDR3 sequence is CCARDRLAGANTGELFF. CDR3 coding DNA: TGCTGTGCTAGAGATCGTCTAGCGGGAGCGAACACCGGGGAGCTGTTTTTT.

The chain employs TRBV29-1 and TRBJ2-1; either TRBD1 or TRBD2 may supply D (5 bases each). Germline values: CDR1 SQVTM, CDR2 ANQGSEA. The ends were cut back, 1 base at V and 4 bases at J, with 11 bases in the middle. The length of the CDR3 is 14 residues. CDR3 in amino acids: CSVEGGEGYNEQFF. For the CDR3, the DNA is TGCAGCGTTGAAGGTGGAGAGGGGTACAATGAGCAGTTCTTC.

The chain recombines TRBV2 with TRBJ2-1; D ambiguous. The germline V gene encodes CDR1 SNHLY and CDR2 FYNNEI. This CDR3 spans 19 amino acids. With 4 bases removed from V and 0 bases from J, the gap between germline ends came to 22 bases. For the CDR3, the DNA is TGTGCCAGCAGTGTTACTCGCGGTCGGGCCCTAAGCTCCTACAATGAGCAGTTCTTC. Translating it yields CASSVTRGRALSSYNEQFF.